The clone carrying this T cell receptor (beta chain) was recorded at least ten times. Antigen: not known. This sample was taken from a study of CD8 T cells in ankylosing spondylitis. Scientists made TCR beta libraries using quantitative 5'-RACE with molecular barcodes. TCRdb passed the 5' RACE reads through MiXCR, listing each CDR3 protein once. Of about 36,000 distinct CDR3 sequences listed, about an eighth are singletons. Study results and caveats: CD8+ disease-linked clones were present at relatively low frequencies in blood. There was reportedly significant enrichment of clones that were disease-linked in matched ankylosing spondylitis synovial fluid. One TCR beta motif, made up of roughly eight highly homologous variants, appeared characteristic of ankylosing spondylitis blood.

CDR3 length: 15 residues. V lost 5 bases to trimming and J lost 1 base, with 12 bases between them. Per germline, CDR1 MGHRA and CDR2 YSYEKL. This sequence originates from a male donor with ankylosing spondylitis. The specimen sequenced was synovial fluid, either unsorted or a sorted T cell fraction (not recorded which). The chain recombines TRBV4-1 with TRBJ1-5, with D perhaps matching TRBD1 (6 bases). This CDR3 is CASSFGTTSNQPQHF. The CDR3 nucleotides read TGCGCCAGCAGCTTCGGGACAACAAGCAATCAGCCCCAGCATTTT.